A single sample gave rise to the 13 T cell receptor beta chains below, sequenced in a study of blood T cell repertoires in COVID-19. Using immunoSEQ multiplex PCR, the repertoire was profiled, and TCRdb retains in-frame clones only, with some absent. The sample has tens of thousands of clones, 86% seen once. What was sequenced was peripheral blood. Receptors originate from a man aged 65 to 79 with acute or convalescent COVID-19.

The chain recombines TRBV9 with TRBJ2-7; 11 nucleotides match TRBD2. V dropped 4 bases and J dropped 6; count of bases not matched to a gene: 9. CDR1 is SGDLS, CDR2 YYNGEE, per germline. The CDR3 contains 15 residues. CDR3 bases: TGTGCCAGCAGCTCAGGGACTAGCGGATGGCTCGAGCAGTACTTC. This sequence encodes CASSSGTSGWLEQYF.

V and J are TRBV27 and TRBJ1-2; D is unclear. The CDR3 length is 13 residues. Germline V gene lookup returns CDR1 MNHEY and CDR2 SMNVEV (reference sequence). Between the trimmed V and J ends, which lost 3 bases and 4 bases, there was a span of 9 bases. CDR3 residues: CASSLRSGYGYTF. The CDR3 region has the DNA TGTGCCAGCAGTTTGCGGTCCGGCTATGGCTACACCTTC.

The chain is built from TRBV28 and TRBJ2-1; 9 nucleotides align to TRBD1. V lost 6 bases to trimming and J lost 3 bases; unmatched junction nucleotides: 6. CDR3 length equals 15 residues. The germline V gene encodes CDR1 MDHEN and CDR2 SYDVKM. The chain's CDR3 is CASRLGQGIYNEQFF. For the CDR3, the DNA is TGTGCCAGCAGGTTAGGACAGGGGATCTACAATGAGCAGTTCTTC. The entire variable domain, with the rest obtained from reference TRBV28 and TRBJ2-1, is as follows: DVKVTQSSRYLVKRTGEKVFLECVQDMDHENMFWYRQDPGLGLRLIYFSYDVKMKEKGDIPEGYSVSREKKERFSLILESASTNQTSMYLCASRLGQGIYNEQFFGPGTRLTVL.

Turning to this clone: The same CDR3 can be traced to other DNA sequences in this sample. This chain connects TRBV5-1 to TRBJ2-1; D perhaps matches TRBD1 (6 bases). V was trimmed by 0 bases and J by 3 bases, leaving 10 bases between them. This CDR3 region has 15 residues. The germline CDR1 and CDR2 sequences are SGHRS and YFSETQ. The CDR3 nucleotides read TGCGCCAGCAGCTTGGGAGGGGGTGGCTACAATGAGCAGTTCTTC. This gives the protein CASSLGGGGYNEQFF.

V and J are TRBV5-1 and TRBJ2-2, with TRBD1 matching over 8 bases. The CDR3 sequence is 17 residues long. After removal of 0 bases from V and 4 bases from J, the junction contained 8 bases not matched to a gene. CDR1 and CDR2 from the germline V gene are SGHRS and YFSETQ. In nucleotides, the CDR3 is TGCGCCAGCAGCTTGGCTCCGGACAGGGACCGCACCGGGGAGCTGTTTTTT. Amino acids: CASSLAPDRDRTGELFF. Looking up the rest from reference TRBV5-1 and TRBJ2-2 gives the full variable domain: KAGVTQTPRYLIKTRGQQVTLSCSPISGHRSVSWYQQTPGQGLQFLFEYFSETQRNKGNFPGRFSGRQFSNSRSEMNVSTLELGDSALYLCASSLAPDRDRTGELFFGEGSRLTVL.

The chain joins TRBV3-1 (or the pseudogene TRBV3-2) to TRBJ1-1; D is ambiguous. V was clipped by 0 bases and J by 4 bases, with 6 bases between them. Looked up from germline, CDR1 is LGHDT and CDR2 is YNNKEL (reference sequence). There are 13 residues in the CDR3. The CDR3 nucleotides are TGTGCCAGCAGCCAAGATTCGCGCACTGAAGCTTTCTTT. Its translation: CASSQDSRTEAFF.

The sample holds a few counts of this clone. As DNA, the CDR3 is TGTGCCAGCAGTTTAGGCTCAGTCCTCAACGGGGTAAACTATGGCTACACCTTC. Translated: CASSLGSVLNGVNYGYTF. The chain has TRBV28 and TRBJ1-2, with D hard to call. V lost 2 bases and J lost 2, with 21 bases in between. Germline loops: CDR1 MDHEN, CDR2 SYDVKM. The CDR3 is made up of 18 amino acids.

CDR3 sequence reads: CASSPPGAVYEQYF. CDR3 DNA sequence: TGTGCCAGCAGCCCCCCAGGGGCGGTCTACGAGCAGTACTTC. V and J are TRBV3-1 (or the pseudogene TRBV3-2) and TRBJ2-7, with D possibly TRBD1 on 6 matching bases. This CDR3 region has 14 residues. Trimming removed 4 bases from V and 3 bases from J, with 13 bases in between. Germline CDR1 and CDR2: LGHDT and YNNKEL (reference sequence).

The J gene is TRBJ2-7, the V gene TRBV7-9; a weak D match, TRBD2 (5 bases). Germline assignment: CDR1 SEHNR and CDR2 FQNEAQ (reference sequence). The CDR3 has 13 amino acids. V was clipped by 1 base and J by 9 bases, with 13 bases between them. Written as DNA, the CDR3 is TGTGCCAGCAGCTTAGGTGAGGGAAATGTGCAGTACTTC. It codes for CASSLGEGNVQYF.

The rearrangement links TRBV2 to TRBJ1-5, with a possible D match to TRBD1 (5 bases). The V and J ends lost 4 bases and 7 bases respectively, with 17 bases between them. Germline values: CDR1 SNHLY, CDR2 FYNNEI. The CDR3 is 15 amino acids. For the CDR3, the DNA is TGTGCCAGCAGTGCAGAGACAGAGCTGGGACAGCCCCAGCATTTT. Protein: CASSAETELGQPQHF.

This chain connects TRBV6-1 to TRBJ1-2; 7 bases line up with TRBD1. The CDR3 totals 11 residues. Germline CDR1 reads MNHNS; CDR2 reads SASEGT. The junction had 2 bases not matched to a gene; V was cut back by 6 bases and J by 7 bases. The CDR3 loop reads CASSRQGGYTF. The CDR3 DNA sequence: TGTGCCAGCAGCAGACAGGGTGGCTACACCTTC.

V usage is TRBV6-4 and J usage is TRBJ2-3; D ambiguous. The V end lost 4 bases, the J end lost 4 bases, and 12 bases lay between the germline ends. CDR3 length: 14 residues. In germline, CDR1 is MRHNA, CDR2 SNTAGT. Here the CDR3 DNA reads TGTGCCAGCAGTGCAACAACCACATCAGATACGCAGTATTTT. Amino acids: CASSATTTSDTQYF.

In its sample, this clone was seen a few times. The genes are TRBV5-6 and TRBJ1-1; 10 bases are shared with TRBD1. The length of the CDR3 is 15 residues. Looked up from germline, CDR1 is SGHDT and CDR2 is YYEEEE. V was clipped by 1 base and J by 5 bases; unmatched bases: 5. In nucleotides, the CDR3 is TGTGCCAGCAGCTTGCGGACAGGGGGTAGAACTGAAGCTTTCTTT. Encoded protein: CASSLRTGGRTEAFF.